The clone carrying this T cell receptor beta chain was detected only once. The antigen is unknown. These data belong to a study of cytomegalovirus exposure and HLA in healthy donors. Study-wide points: An Asian-associated ancestry cluster reportedly showed fewer N-insertions than the approximately 600-donor mean in a later analysis. Presence/absence analyses took donor sequencing depth as roughly uniform.

PCR primers comprised 60 Vbeta and 13 Jbeta primers. Here immunoSEQ multiplex PCR was the method, and the copy in TCRdb shows in-frame clones only, minus some. The sample lists approximately 100,000 clones, around 76% occurring once. The TCR was taken from a woman between 50 and 59 years old in good health and CMV-seropositive. Material for sequencing was PBMCs.

The CDR3 loop is CASSLTLQGSSSYEQYF. The CDR3 DNA reads TGTGCCAGCAGTTTAACCCTGCAGGGTTCGAGCTCCTACGAGCAGTACTTC. The chain is built from TRBV27 and TRBJ2-7, with D perhaps matching TRBD1 (5 bases). CDR3 length: 17 amino acids. The germline CDR1 and CDR2 sequences are MNHEY and SMNVEV (reference sequence). The V end lost 2 bases, the J end lost 0 bases, and 17 bases lay between the germline ends.